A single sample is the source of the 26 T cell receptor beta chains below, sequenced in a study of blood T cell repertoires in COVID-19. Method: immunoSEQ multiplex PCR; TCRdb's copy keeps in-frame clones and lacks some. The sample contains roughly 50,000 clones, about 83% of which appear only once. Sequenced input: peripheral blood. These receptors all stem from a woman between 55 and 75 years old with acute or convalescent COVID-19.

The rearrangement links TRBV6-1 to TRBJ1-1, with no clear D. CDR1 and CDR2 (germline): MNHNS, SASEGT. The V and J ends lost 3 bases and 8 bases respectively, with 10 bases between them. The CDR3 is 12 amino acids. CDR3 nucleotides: TGTGCCAGCAGTGAGCCTCAGCGAGAAGCTTTCTTT. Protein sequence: CASSEPQREAFF.

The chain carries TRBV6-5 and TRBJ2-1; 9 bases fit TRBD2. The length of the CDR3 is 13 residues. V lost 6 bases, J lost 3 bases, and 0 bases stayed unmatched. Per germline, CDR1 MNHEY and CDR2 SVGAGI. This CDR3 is CASRLAGYNEQFF. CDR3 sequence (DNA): TGTGCCAGCAGACTAGCGGGCTACAATGAGCAGTTCTTC.

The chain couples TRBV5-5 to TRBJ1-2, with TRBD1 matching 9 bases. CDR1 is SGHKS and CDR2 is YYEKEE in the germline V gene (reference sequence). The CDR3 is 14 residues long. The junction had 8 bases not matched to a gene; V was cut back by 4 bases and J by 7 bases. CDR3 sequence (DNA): TGTGCCAGCAGCCCACAGGGGGCGCTGGGTGGCTACACCTTC. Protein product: CASSPQGALGGYTF.

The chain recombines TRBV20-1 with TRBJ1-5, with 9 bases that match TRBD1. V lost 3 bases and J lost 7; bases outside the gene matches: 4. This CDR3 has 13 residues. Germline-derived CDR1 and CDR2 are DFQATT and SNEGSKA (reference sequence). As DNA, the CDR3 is TGCAGTGCTAGTCGACAGGGGGGACAGCCCCAGCATTTT. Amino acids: CSASRQGGQPQHF.

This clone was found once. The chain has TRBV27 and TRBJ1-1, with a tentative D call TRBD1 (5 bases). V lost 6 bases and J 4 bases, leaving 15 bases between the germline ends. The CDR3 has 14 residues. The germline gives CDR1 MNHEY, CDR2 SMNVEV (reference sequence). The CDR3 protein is CASSLNGGSTEAFF. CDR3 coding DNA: TGTGCCAGCAGCTTAAACGGGGGTTCCACTGAAGCTTTCTTT.

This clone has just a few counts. DNA of the CDR3: TGTGCCAGCAGCTACGGGAGTCGTGGAAACACCATATATTTT. This gives the protein CASSYGSRGNTIYF. This chain connects TRBV5-6 to TRBJ1-3; D ambiguous. The CDR3 spans 14 residues. Germline CDR1 is SGHDT and CDR2 is YYEEEE. V was cut by 3 bases and J by 3 bases, with 10 bases left in between.

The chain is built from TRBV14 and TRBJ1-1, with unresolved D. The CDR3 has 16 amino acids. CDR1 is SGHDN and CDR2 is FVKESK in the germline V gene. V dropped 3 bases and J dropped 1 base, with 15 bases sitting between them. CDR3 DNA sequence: TGTGCCAGCAGCCAGTACTCGAGGGCCCGGAACACTGAAGCTTTCTTT. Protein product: CASSQYSRARNTEAFF.

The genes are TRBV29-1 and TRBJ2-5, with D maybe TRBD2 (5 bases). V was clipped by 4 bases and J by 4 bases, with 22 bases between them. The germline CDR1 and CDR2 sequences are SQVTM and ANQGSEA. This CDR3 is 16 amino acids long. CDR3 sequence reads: CSVGRPSSGRVETQYF. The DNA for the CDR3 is TGCAGCGTTGGGAGGCCCTCCAGCGGCCGGGTAGAGACCCAGTACTTC. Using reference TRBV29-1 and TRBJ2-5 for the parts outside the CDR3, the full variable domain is SAVISQKPSRDICQRGTSLTIQCQVDSQVTMMFWYRQQPGQSLTLIATANQGSEATYESGFVIDKFPISRPNLTFSTLTVSNMSPEDSSIYLCSVGRPSSGRVETQYFGPGTRLLVL.

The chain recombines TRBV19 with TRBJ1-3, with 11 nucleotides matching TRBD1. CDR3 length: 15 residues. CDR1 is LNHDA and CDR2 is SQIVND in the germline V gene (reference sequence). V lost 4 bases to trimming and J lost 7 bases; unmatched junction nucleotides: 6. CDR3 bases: TGTGCCAGTAGTAGGCCGGACAGGGGGCACAACACCATATATTTT. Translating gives CASSRPDRGHNTIYF.

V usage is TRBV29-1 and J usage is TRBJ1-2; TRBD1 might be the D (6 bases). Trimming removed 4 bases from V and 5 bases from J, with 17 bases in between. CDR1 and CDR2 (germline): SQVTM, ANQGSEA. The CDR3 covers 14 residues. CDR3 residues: CSVVLDQGGYGYTF. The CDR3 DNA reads TGCAGCGTTGTTCTGGACCAAGGGGGTTATGGCTACACCTTC.

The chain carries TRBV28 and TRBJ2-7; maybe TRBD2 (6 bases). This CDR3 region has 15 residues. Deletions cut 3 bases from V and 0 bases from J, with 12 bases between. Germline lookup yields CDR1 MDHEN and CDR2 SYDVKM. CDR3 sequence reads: CASSFAGPSSYEQYF. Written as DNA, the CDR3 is TGTGCCAGCAGTTTCGCGGGGCCGAGCTCCTACGAGCAGTACTTC. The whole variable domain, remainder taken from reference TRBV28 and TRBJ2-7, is DVKVTQSSRYLVKRTGEKVFLECVQDMDHENMFWYRQDPGLGLRLIYFSYDVKMKEKGDIPEGYSVSREKKERFSLILESASTNQTSMYLCASSFAGPSSYEQYFGPGTRLTVT.

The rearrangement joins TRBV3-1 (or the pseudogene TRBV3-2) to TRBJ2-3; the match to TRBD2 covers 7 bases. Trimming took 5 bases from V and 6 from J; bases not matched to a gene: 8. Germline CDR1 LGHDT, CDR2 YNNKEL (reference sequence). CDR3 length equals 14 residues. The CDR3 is CASSTGGGVDTQYF. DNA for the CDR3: TGTGCCAGCAGCACGGGCGGGGGTGTGGATACGCAGTATTTT.

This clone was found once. CDR3 amino acids: CASSLASGSSDTQYF. DNA for the CDR3: TGTGCCAGCAGTTTGGCTAGCGGGAGTTCAGATACGCAGTATTTT. The rearrangement joins TRBV28 to TRBJ2-3, with 10 bases aligning to TRBD2. The length of the CDR3 is 15 residues. Germline values: CDR1 MDHEN, CDR2 SYDVKM. J was trimmed by 4 bases and V by 3 bases; bases with no gene match: 4. The full variable domain, with the rest looked up from reference TRBV28 and TRBJ2-3, is DVKVTQSSRYLVKRTGEKVFLECVQDMDHENMFWYRQDPGLGLRLIYFSYDVKMKEKGDIPEGYSVSREKKERFSLILESASTNQTSMYLCASSLASGSSDTQYFGPGTRLTVL.

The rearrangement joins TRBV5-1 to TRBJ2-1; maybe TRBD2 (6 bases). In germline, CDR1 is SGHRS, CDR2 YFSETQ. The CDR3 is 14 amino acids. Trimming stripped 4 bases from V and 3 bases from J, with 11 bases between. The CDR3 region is CASSEGGLYNEQFF. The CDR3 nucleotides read TGCGCCAGCAGCGAGGGAGGTCTCTACAATGAGCAGTTCTTC.

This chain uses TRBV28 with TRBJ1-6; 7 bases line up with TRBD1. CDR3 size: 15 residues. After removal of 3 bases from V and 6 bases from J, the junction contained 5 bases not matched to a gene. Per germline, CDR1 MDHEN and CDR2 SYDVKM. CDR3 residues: CASSFPPGGNSPLHF. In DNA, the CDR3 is TGTGCCAGCAGTTTCCCGCCAGGGGGTAATTCACCCCTCCACTTT.

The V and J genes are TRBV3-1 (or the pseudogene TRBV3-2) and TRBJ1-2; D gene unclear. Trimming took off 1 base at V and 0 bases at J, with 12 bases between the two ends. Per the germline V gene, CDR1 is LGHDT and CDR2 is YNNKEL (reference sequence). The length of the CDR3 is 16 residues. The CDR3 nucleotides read TGTGCCAGCAGCCAAGGAACGGGGTTGGCTAACTATGGCTACACCTTC. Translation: CASSQGTGLANYGYTF.

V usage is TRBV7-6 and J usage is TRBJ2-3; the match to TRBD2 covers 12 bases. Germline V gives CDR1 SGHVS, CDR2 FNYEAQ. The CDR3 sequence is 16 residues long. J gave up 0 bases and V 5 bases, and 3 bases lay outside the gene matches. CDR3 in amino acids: CASSLGTSGSTDTQYF. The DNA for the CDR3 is TGTGCCAGCAGCCTCGGGACTAGCGGGAGCACAGATACGCAGTATTTT. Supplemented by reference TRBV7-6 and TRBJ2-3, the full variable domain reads GAGVSQSPRYKVTKRGQDVALRCDPISGHVSLYWYRQALGQGPEFLTYFNYEAQQDKSGLPNDRFSAERPEGSISTLTIQRTEQRDSAMYRCASSLGTSGSTDTQYFGPGTRLTVL.

For the CDR3, the DNA is TGTGCCAGCAGTGAAGCTTGGCTAGCCAGGGGAGATACGCAGTATTTT. Amino acids: CASSEAWLARGDTQYF. V and J are TRBV6-1 and TRBJ2-3, with D maybe TRBD1 (6 bases). Trimming pared 0 bases from V and 5 bases from J, leaving 15 bases between. From germline, CDR1 is MNHNS and CDR2 SASEGT. The CDR3 covers 16 residues.

CDR3 residues: CASSSSVPGDTQYF. CDR3 bases: TGCGCCAGCAGCTCCTCGGTACCGGGTGATACGCAGTATTTT. This rearrangement joins TRBV5-1 to TRBJ2-3, with D hard to call. V lost 3 bases, J lost 6 bases, and 14 bases lay in between. The CDR3 loop spans 14 amino acids. Germline CDR1 reads SGHRS; CDR2 reads YFSETQ.

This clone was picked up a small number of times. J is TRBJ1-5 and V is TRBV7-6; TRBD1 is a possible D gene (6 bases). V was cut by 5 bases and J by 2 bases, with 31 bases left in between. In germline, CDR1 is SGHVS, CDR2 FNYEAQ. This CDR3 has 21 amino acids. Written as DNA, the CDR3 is TGTGCCAGCAGCGGATTGAAACAGGGTAAAATGGCGGTATATGGCAATCAGCCCCAGCATTTT. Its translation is CASSGLKQGKMAVYGNQPQHF.

CDR3 residues: CASSRAEASSYNEQFF. Here the CDR3 DNA reads TGTGCCAGCAGCCGAGCCGAGGCGAGCTCCTACAATGAGCAGTTCTTC. The chain joins TRBV4-2 to TRBJ2-1; D unresolved. The CDR3 sequence is 16 residues long. The germline V gene encodes CDR1 LGHNA and CDR2 YNFKEQ. Trimming took off 4 bases at V and 0 bases at J, with 13 bases between the two ends.

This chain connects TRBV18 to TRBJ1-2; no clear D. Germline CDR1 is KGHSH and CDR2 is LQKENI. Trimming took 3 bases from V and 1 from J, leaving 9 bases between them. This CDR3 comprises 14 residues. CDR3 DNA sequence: TGTGCCAGCTCACCCGTGGCCCTTAACTATGGCTACACCTTC. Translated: CASSPVALNYGYTF.

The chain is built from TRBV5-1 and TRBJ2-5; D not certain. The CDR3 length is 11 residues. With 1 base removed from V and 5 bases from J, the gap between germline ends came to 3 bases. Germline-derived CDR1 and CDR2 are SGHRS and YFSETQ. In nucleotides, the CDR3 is TGCGCCAGCAGCTTGTCGGAGACCCAGTACTTC. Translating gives CASSLSETQYF. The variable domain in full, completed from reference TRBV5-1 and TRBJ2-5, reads KAGVTQTPRYLIKTRGQQVTLSCSPISGHRSVSWYQQTPGQGLQFLFEYFSETQRNKGNFPGRFSGRQFSNSRSEMNVSTLELGDSALYLCASSLSETQYFGPGTRLLVL.

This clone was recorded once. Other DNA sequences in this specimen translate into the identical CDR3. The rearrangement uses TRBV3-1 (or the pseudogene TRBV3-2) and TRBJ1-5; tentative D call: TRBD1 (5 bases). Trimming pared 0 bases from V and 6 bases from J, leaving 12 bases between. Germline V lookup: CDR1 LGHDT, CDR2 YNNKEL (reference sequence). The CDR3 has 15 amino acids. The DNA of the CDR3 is TGTGCCAGCAGCCAAGATTCAGGGTCAGGTCAGCCCCAGCATTTT. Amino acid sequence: CASSQDSGSGQPQHF.

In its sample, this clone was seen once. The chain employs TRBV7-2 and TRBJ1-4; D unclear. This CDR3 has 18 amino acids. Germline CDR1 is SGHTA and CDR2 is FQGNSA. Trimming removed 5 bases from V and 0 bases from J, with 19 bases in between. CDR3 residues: CASSDRVDGLTTNEKLFF. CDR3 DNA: TGTGCCAGCAGCGATCGTGTCGACGGACTGACAACTAATGAAAAACTGTTTTTT.

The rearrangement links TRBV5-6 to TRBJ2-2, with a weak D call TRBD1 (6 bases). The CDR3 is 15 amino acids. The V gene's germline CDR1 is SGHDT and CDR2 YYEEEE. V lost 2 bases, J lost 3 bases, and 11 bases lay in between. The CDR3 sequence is CASSLWGQYTGELFF. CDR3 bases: TGTGCCAGCAGCTTATGGGGGCAGTACACCGGGGAGCTGTTTTTT.